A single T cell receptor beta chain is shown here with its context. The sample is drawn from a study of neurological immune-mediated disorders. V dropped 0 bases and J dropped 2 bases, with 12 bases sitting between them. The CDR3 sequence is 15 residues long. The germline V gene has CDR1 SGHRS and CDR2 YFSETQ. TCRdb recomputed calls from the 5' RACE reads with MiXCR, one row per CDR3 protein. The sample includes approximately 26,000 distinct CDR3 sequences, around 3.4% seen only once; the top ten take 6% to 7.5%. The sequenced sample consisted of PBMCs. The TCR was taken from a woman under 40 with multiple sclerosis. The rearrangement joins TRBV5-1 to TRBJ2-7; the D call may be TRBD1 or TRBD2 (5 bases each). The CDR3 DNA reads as TGCGCCAGCAGCTTGGTCGCAGGGAGACCCTACGAGCAGTACTTC. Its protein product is CASSLVAGRPYEQYF.